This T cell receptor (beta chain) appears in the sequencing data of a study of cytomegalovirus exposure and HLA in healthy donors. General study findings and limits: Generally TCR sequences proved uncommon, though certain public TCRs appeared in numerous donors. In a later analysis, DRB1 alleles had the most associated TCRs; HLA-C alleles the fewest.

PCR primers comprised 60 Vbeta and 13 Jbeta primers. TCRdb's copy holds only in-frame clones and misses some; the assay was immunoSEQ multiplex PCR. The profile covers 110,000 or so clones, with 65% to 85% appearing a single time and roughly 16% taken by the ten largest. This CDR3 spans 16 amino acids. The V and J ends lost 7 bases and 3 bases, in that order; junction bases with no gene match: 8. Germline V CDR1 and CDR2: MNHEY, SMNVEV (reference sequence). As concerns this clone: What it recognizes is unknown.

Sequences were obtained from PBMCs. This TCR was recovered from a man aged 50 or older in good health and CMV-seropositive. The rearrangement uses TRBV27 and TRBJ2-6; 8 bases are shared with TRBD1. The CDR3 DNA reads TGTGCCAGCATTGGACAGGGCAACTTTGGGGCCAACGTCCTGACTTTC. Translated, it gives CASIGQGNFGANVLTF.